The 21 T cell receptor beta chains given below trace back to one sample, sequenced in a study of T-cell reconstitution after alpha-beta-depleted transplantation in children. The authors prepared the TCRbeta library with unique molecular identifiers. Via MiXCR, TCRdb re-called the PCR reads, giving one row per CDR3 protein. The sample consists of about 190,000 distinct CDR3 sequences, 11% of them appearing once. Sequencing used PBMCs, obtained before TCRalphabeta/CD19-depleted stem cell transplant. These TCRs come from a boy younger than 10 with acute myeloid leukemia, due to receive a stem cell transplant.

This clonotype was counted at least ten times. The chain joins TRBV7-2 to TRBJ2-7; 7 nucleotides agree with TRBD2. The germline CDR1 and CDR2 sequences are SGHTA and FQGNSA. The CDR3 length is 14 residues. V shed 5 bases, J shed 6 bases, and the junction held 10 bases outside the gene matches. The chain's CDR3 is CASSRTVGEGEQYF. The CDR3, as DNA: TGTGCCAGCAGCCGAACGGTGGGGGAGGGCGAGCAGTACTTC.

This clonotype was seen at least ten times. This chain connects TRBV5-1 to TRBJ2-7; no clear D. The CDR3 covers 14 residues. Per the germline V gene, CDR1 is SGHRS and CDR2 is YFSETQ. V was cut by 1 base and J by 0 bases, with 8 bases left in between. CDR3: CASSLIVDSYEQYF. CDR3 sequence (DNA): TGCGCCAGCAGCTTGATCGTGGACTCCTACGAGCAGTACTTC.

This clonotype occurred many times. The V call is TRBV5-1, the J call TRBJ2-1; 11 bases are shared with TRBD2. CDR3 length: 17 residues. V was clipped by 3 bases and J by 8 bases; unmatched bases: 13. Germline CDR1 SGHRS, CDR2 YFSETQ. CDR3 nucleotides: TGCGCCAGCAGCTGGTCTATAGCGGGAGGGCCTATGTATGAGCAGTTCTTC. Its translation is CASSWSIAGGPMYEQFF. The full variable domain, in which reference TRBV5-1 and TRBJ2-1 provide the parts outside the CDR3, is KAGVTQTPRYLIKTRGQQVTLSCSPISGHRSVSWYQQTPGQGLQFLFEYFSETQRNKGNFPGRFSGRQFSNSRSEMNVSTLELGDSALYLCASSWSIAGGPMYEQFFGPGTRLTVL.

This clonotype has ten or more counts. The chain is built from TRBV5-6 and TRBJ2-3; D perhaps matches TRBD1 (5 bases). The CDR3 spans 16 residues. V lost 4 bases and J 2 bases, leaving 17 bases between the germline ends. Germline CDR1 and CDR2: SGHDT and YYEEEE. This CDR3 is CASSITGDLPTDTQYF. The DNA for the CDR3 is TGTGCCAGCAGCATAACAGGAGACCTCCCCACAGATACGCAGTATTTT.

This clonotype came up many times. The chain uses TRBV6-5 and TRBJ1-5; 10 bases map to TRBD1. From germline, CDR1 is MNHEY and CDR2 SVGAGI. This CDR3 comprises 16 residues. Trimming removed 7 bases from V and 0 bases from J; junction bases left unmatched: 6. This chain's CDR3 is CASNRDRGVSNQPQHF. For the CDR3, the DNA is TGTGCCAGCAATAGGGACAGGGGCGTTAGCAATCAGCCCCAGCATTTT.

The table lists this clonotype with many counts. The V and J genes are TRBV7-9 and TRBJ2-1; a possible D gene is TRBD1 (5 bases). This CDR3 is built from 15 residues. Germline V CDR1 and CDR2: SEHNR, FQNEAQ (reference sequence). V gave up 1 base and J gave up 2 bases, with 9 bases separating them. DNA for the CDR3: TGTGCCAGCAGCTTAGACAGGTTAACCTACAATGAGCAGTTCTTC. Its protein product is CASSLDRLTYNEQFF.

This clonotype was counted at least ten times. The chain joins TRBV4-1 to TRBJ2-7; TRBD2 matches 11 bases. J was trimmed by 6 bases and V by 1 base; bases with no gene match: 5. Germline CDR1 is MGHRA and CDR2 is YSYEKL. CDR3 length equals 15 residues. CDR3 in amino acids: CASSQVLLAGGEQYF. DNA of the CDR3: TGCGCCAGCAGCCAAGTTCTTCTAGCGGGAGGCGAGCAGTACTTC.

A word on this clonotype: It may be a read error: a sequence one base away is much more abundant. The V gene is TRBV15, the J gene TRBJ1-3; no clear D gene. The CDR3 sequence is 16 residues long. Germline assignment: CDR1 LNHNV and CDR2 YYDKDF (reference sequence). The CDR3 bases are TGTTCCACCAGCAGAGAGGGCAGGATCTCTGGAAACACCATATATTTT. Translated, it gives CSTSREGRISGNTIYF.

This clonotype was recorded at least ten times. V gene TRBV6-5 combines with J gene TRBJ1-6; D not resolved. CDR1 MNHEY and CDR2 SVGAGI come from the germline V gene. Trimming took off 6 bases at V and 9 bases at J, with 15 bases between the two ends. This CDR3 has 14 amino acids. For the CDR3, the DNA is TGTGCCAGCAGAATTACAGAGTACCTTTCACCCCTCCACTTT. Translated: CASRITEYLSPLHF.

This clonotype was counted ten times or more. The CDR3 bases are TGTGCCAGCAGGAGATCAGGGGGCCGAACCGGGGAGCTGTTTTTT. This codes for CASRRSGGRTGELFF. The chain is built from TRBV13 and TRBJ2-2; 8 bases line up with TRBD1. This CDR3 is built from 15 residues. V gave up 6 bases and J gave up 5 bases; unmatched junction bases: 8. Germline lookup yields CDR1 PRHDT and CDR2 FYEKMQ (reference sequence).

This clonotype was observed many times. The chain is built from TRBV29-1 and TRBJ2-7; D gene uncertain. Trimming left V 0 bases short and J 4 bases short, with 16 bases between. Germline assignment: CDR1 SQVTM and CDR2 ANQGSEA. The length of the CDR3 is 15 residues. DNA for the CDR3: TGCAGCGTTGAAGATCTTGAAGGTCCCGCATACGAGCAGTACTTC. Protein sequence: CSVEDLEGPAYEQYF.

This clonotype was observed many times. V is TRBV5-5 and J is TRBJ2-5; D may be TRBD2 (6 bases). This CDR3 region has 13 residues. Per germline, CDR1 SGHKS and CDR2 YYEKEE (reference sequence). Trimming removed 5 bases at V and 2 bases at J, with 10 bases between. In DNA, the CDR3 is TGTGCCAGCAGTCCCGGGACTCAAGAGACCCAGTACTTC. It translates to CASSPGTQETQYF.

Many counts were recorded for this clonotype. J is TRBJ1-5 and V is TRBV4-1, with no clear D. Germline V gene lookup returns CDR1 MGHRA and CDR2 YSYEKL. There are 18 residues in the CDR3. With 3 bases removed from V and 4 bases from J, the gap between germline ends came to 22 bases. CDR3 DNA sequence: TGCGCCAGCAGCCACCACCCTTCCCGCGCAGGAGCAAATCAGCCCCAGCATTTT. Its translation is CASSHHPSRAGANQPQHF.

This clonotype was seen repeatedly, ten times or more. The CDR3 bases are TGTGCCAGCAGACGGGACAGGGACCTTGGCGAGCAGTACGTC. Translated: CASRRDRDLGEQYV. J is TRBJ2-7 and V is TRBV5-6; 9 positions match TRBD1. CDR1 and CDR2 from the germline V gene are SGHDT and YYEEEE. The CDR3 contains 14 residues. Trimming removed 5 bases from V and 6 bases from J; junction bases left unmatched: 9.

Ten or more counts support this clonotype. The chain carries TRBV28 and TRBJ1-5, with 9 positions matching TRBD1. CDR3 size: 15 residues. J was trimmed by 7 bases and V by 4 bases; bases with no gene match: 8. Germline V gene sequence: CDR1 MDHEN, CDR2 SYDVKM. The CDR3 DNA reads TGTGCCAGCAGTTCGATCGGTGACAGGGGGCAGCCCCAGCATTTT. Its translation: CASSSIGDRGQPQHF.

On this clonotype itself: Since a much larger clone is just one base distant, this may be a read error. The CDR3 spells CGSSYQTSGDQETQYF. The CDR3 nucleotides are TGTGGCAGCAGTTACCAGACTAGCGGGGACCAAGAGACCCAGTACTTC. The chain combines TRBV6-5 with TRBJ2-5; 11 bases fit TRBD2. The CDR3 runs to 16 residues. Germline V gene sequence: CDR1 MNHEY, CDR2 SVGAGI.

The gene calls are TRBV10-3 and TRBJ1-1; D is ambiguous. The CDR3 is 11 residues long. The germline gives CDR1 ENHRY, CDR2 SYGVKD. V was clipped by 4 bases and J by 8 bases, with 8 bases between them. This CDR3 reads CAISVGGEAFF. Here the CDR3 DNA reads TGTGCCATCAGTGTAGGAGGGGAAGCTTTCTTT.

This clonotype was detected ten times or more. The rearrangement joins TRBV7-2 to TRBJ2-7, with a weak D call TRBD1 (5 bases). V was clipped by 1 base and J by 6 bases, with 10 bases between them. CDR1 is SGHTA, CDR2 FQGNSA, per germline. The CDR3 runs 13 residues. CDR3 loop: CASSLGGTGEQYV. In DNA, the CDR3 is TGTGCCAGCAGCTTAGGGGGAACAGGCGAGCAGTACGTC.

This clonotype was detected ten times or more. V usage is TRBV4-2 and J usage is TRBJ1-3, with unresolved D. V was shortened by 4 bases and J by 4 bases, with 8 bases between the two germline ends. CDR1 is LGHNA and CDR2 is YNFKEQ in the germline V gene. CDR3 length: 13 residues. The CDR3 is CASSLNSGNTIYF. CDR3 nucleotide sequence: TGTGCCAGCAGCCTGAACTCGGGAAACACCATATATTTT.

This clonotype was observed many times. V gene TRBV4-1 combines with J gene TRBJ2-5; 12 positions agree with TRBD2. J lost 5 bases, V lost 0 bases, and 13 bases had no gene match. The CDR3 is 19 amino acids. Germline V gene lookup returns CDR1 MGHRA and CDR2 YSYEKL. The CDR3 region is CASSQERLAGGPEMETQYF. Here the CDR3 DNA reads TGCGCCAGCAGCCAAGAGAGGCTAGCGGGGGGGCCCGAGATGGAGACCCAGTACTTC.

This clonotype was seen many times. This chain connects TRBV28 to TRBJ2-2; D unresolved. The CDR3 has 17 residues. CDR1 and CDR2 from the germline V gene are MDHEN and SYDVKM. The V gene lost 4 bases and the J gene lost 1 base, with 16 bases spanning the gap. CDR3 protein: CASSSPVGSWNTGELFF. The DNA of the CDR3 is TGTGCCAGCAGTTCACCTGTAGGATCCTGGAACACCGGGGAGCTGTTTTTT. Using reference TRBV28 and TRBJ2-2 for the parts outside the CDR3, the full variable domain is DVKVTQSSRYLVKRTGEKVFLECVQDMDHENMFWYRQDPGLGLRLIYFSYDVKMKEKGDIPEGYSVSREKKERFSLILESASTNQTSMYLCASSSPVGSWNTGELFFGEGSRLTVL.